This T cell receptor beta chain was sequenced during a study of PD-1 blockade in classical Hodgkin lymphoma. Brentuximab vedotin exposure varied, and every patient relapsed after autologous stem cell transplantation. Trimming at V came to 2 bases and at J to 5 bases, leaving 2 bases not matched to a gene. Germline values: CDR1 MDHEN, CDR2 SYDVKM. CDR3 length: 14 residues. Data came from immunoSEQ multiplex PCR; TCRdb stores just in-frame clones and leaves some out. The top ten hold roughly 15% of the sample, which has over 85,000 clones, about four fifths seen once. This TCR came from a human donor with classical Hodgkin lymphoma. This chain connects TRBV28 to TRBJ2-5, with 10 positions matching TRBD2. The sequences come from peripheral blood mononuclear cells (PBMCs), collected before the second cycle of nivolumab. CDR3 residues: CASSLGGLAETQYF. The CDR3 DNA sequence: TGTGCCAGCAGTTTAGGGGGACTAGCGGAGACCCAGTACTTC.